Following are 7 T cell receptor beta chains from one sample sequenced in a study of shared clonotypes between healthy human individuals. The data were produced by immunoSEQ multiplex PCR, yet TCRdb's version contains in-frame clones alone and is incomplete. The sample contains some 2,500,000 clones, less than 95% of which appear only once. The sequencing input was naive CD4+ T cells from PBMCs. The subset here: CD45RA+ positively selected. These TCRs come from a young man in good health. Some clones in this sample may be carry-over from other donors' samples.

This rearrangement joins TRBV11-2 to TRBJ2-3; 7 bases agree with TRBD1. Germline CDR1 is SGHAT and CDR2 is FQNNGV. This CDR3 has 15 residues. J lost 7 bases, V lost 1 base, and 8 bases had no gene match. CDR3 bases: TGTGCCAGCAGCTTAGGGCCAGGGGGACAGAATACGCAGTATTTT. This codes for CASSLGPGGQNTQYF.

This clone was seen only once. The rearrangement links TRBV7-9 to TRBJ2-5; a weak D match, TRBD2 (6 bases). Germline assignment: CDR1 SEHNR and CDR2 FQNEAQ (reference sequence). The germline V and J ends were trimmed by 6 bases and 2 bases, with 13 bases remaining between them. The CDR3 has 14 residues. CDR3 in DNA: TGTGCCAGCAGTGGAGGGCGTCAACAAGAGACCCAGTACTTC. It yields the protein CASSGGRQQETQYF.

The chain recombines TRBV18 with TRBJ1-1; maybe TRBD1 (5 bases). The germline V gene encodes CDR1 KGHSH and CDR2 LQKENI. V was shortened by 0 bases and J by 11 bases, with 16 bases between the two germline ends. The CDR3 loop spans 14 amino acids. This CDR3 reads CASSPPGRGGAAFF. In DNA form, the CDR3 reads TGTGCCAGCTCACCACCGGGAAGGGGAGGGGCGGCTTTCTTT.

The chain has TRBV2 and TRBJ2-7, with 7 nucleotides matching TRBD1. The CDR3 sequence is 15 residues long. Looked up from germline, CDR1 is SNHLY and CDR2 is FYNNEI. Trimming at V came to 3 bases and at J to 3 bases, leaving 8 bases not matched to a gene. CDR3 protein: CASSDFAGGSYEQYF. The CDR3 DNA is TGTGCCAGCAGTGATTTTGCAGGGGGAAGCTACGAGCAGTACTTC.

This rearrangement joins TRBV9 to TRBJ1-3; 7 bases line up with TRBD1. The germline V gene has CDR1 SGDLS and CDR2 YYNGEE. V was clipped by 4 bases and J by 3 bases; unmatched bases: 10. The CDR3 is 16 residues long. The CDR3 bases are TGTGCCAGCAGCCGAGCGACCGACAGGGTTGGAAACACCATATATTTT. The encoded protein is CASSRATDRVGNTIYF.

DNA for the CDR3: TGTGCCAGCTCAGATGGTACAGGGTCTGGAAACACCATATATTTT. Protein: CASSDGTGSGNTIYF. The chain employs TRBV18 and TRBJ1-3; TRBD1 is a possible D gene (6 bases). Germline V gene sequence: CDR1 KGHSH, CDR2 LQKENI. The CDR3 spans 15 residues. Trimming removed 5 bases from V and 1 base from J, with 12 bases in between.

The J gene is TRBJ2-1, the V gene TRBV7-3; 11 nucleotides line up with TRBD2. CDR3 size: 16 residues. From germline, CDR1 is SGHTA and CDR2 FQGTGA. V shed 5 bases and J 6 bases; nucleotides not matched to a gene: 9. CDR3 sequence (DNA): TGTGCCAGCAGCCTCAATTCCGGGACTAGCGGCAATGAGCAGTTCTTC. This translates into CASSLNSGTSGNEQFF.